This is a list of T cell receptor beta chains from one sample in a study of response to subunit inactivated influenza vaccine. TCRdb ran MiXCR on the RT-PCR reads and lists one entry per CDR3 protein. This table has about 650,000 distinct CDR3 sequences, 15% to 18% appearing once. The source material was PBMCs from blood, sampled roughly 12 days after vaccination. All receptors derive from a man aged 50 to 60 who received an inactivated influenza vaccine. Both conserved end residues are part of each CDR3. A D gene is named only where the DNA matches it firmly. The size field is filled for only some rows; it gives once, few, many or a size class.

clone_size j_call d_call v_call cdr3_aa cdr3_nt
. TRBJ1-1 . TRBV20-1 CSAIRGGPMDTEAFF TGCAGTGCTATAAGGGGAGGCCCCATGGACACTGAAGCTTTCTTT
few TRBJ2-7 . TRBV7-9 CASSLVQEQYF TGTGCCAGCAGCTTAGTCCAGGAGCAGTACTTC
. TRBJ2-2 . TRBV5-1 CASSLTGIRDWRELFF TGCGCCAGCAGCTTAACAGGGATCAGGGATTGGAGGGAGCTGTTTTTT
. TRBJ2-1 TRBD2 TRBV25-1 CASSDLAVLGNEQFF TGTGCCAGCAGTGATCTAGCGGTTCTAGGGAATGAGCAGTTCTTC
. TRBJ2-1 TRBD1 TRBV18 CASSPRQGASNEQFF TGTGCCAGCTCACCTCGACAGGGGGCTAGTAATGAGCAGTTCTTC
many TRBJ1-1 . TRBV28 CASSKTLMSTEAFF TGTGCCAGCAGCAAGACACTCATGAGTACTGAAGCTTTCTTT
. TRBJ1-1 . TRBV3-1 CASSHGTIDTEAFF TGTGCCAGCAGCCACGGGACGATAGATACTGAAGCTTTCTTT
few TRBJ2-7 . TRBV6-5 CASGLAESSYEQYF TGTGCCAGCGGTTTGGCGGAGAGCTCCTACGAGCAGTACTTC
. TRBJ2-2 . TRBV11-2 CASRLRGHLNTGELFF TGTGCCAGCAGGCTTAGGGGACACCTGAACACCGGGGAGCTGTTTTTT
. TRBJ2-5 . TRBV7-9 CASSLDYWETQYF TGTGCCAGCAGCTTAGACTATTGGGAGACCCAGTACTTC
few TRBJ2-7 . TRBV6-5 CAAGQSSYEQYF TGTGCCGCAGGACAATCCTCCTACGAGCAGTACTTC
. TRBJ2-5 . TRBV2 CASSFLVVGQGQQETQYF TGTGCCAGCAGTTTCCTAGTGGTGGGCCAGGGCCAACAAGAGACCCAGTACTTC
few TRBJ2-5 . TRBV10-3 CAIRPIGVETQYF TGTGCCATCAGGCCCATTGGGGTGGAGACCCAGTACTTC
few TRBJ2-5 TRBD2 TRBV20-1 CSARLAGRGSQETQYF TGCAGTGCTAGACTAGCGGGACGGGGGTCCCAAGAGACCCAGTACTTC
. TRBJ2-3 TRBD1 TRBV25-1 CASSETGGAGTDTQYF TGTGCCAGCAGTGAGACAGGGGGCGCGGGCACAGATACGCAGTATTTT
few TRBJ1-5 TRBD1 TRBV6-1 CASGQGAGRSNQPQHF TGTGCCAGCGGACAGGGGGCTGGGAGAAGCAATCAGCCCCAGCATTTT
. TRBJ2-3 TRBD2 TRBV28 CASSPRASGNTQYF TGTGCCAGCAGCCCGCGCGCTAGCGGGAATACGCAGTATTTT
. TRBJ2-7 TRBD1 TRBV5-1 CASSSTGLRYEQYF TGCGCCAGCAGCTCGACAGGGCTTAGGTACGAGCAGTACTTC
few TRBJ2-2 TRBD1 TRBV20-1 CSAREAPGQGSTGELFF TGCAGTGCTAGGGAGGCGCCGGGACAGGGGTCCACCGGGGAGCTGTTTTTT
. TRBJ2-7 . TRBV3-1 CASSQEGFMSYEQYF TGTGCCAGCAGCCAAGAAGGATTTATGAGCTACGAGCAGTACTTC
few TRBJ2-1 TRBD1 TRBV27 CASRFPIGTGIPVQFF TGTGCCAGCCGTTTCCCAATCGGGACAGGCATACCGGTGCAGTTCTTC
. TRBJ2-3 TRBD2 TRBV20-1 CSARDQAGGSSTDTQYF TGCAGTGCTAGAGATCAAGCGGGAGGTTCTAGCACAGATACGCAGTATTTT
. TRBJ2-3 . TRBV10-3 CAISELSTDTQYF TGTGCCATCAGTGAGTTATCAACAGATACGCAGTATTTT
few TRBJ2-5 TRBD2 TRBV30 CAWSSGGGLRETQYF TGTGCCTGGAGTAGTGGCGGGGGATTGAGAGAGACCCAGTACTTC
few TRBJ2-1 TRBD2 TRBV20-1 CSAIPGLAMNEQFF TGCAGTGCCATACCGGGACTAGCGATGAATGAGCAGTTCTTC
. TRBJ2-1 TRBD2 TRBV7-8 CASSKGDYSNEQFF TGTGCCAGCAGTAAAGGGGACTACAGCAATGAGCAGTTCTTC
. TRBJ2-7 TRBD2 TRBV20-1 CRSSGPNYEQYF TGCAGATCTAGCGGACCTAACTACGAGCAGTACTTC
many TRBJ2-7 . TRBV29-1 CSAAKGANEQYF TGCAGCGCCGCGAAAGGGGCGAACGAGCAGTACTTC
. TRBJ2-6 . TRBV29-1 CSVGGYGANVLTF TGCAGCGTTGGTGGGTACGGGGCCAACGTCCTGACTTTC
. TRBJ2-2 . TRBV4-3 CASSQGQGLAGELFF TGCGCCAGCAGCCAAGGACAGGGACTCGCCGGGGAGCTGTTTTTT
. TRBJ2-7 . TRBV20-1 CSADRAYEQYF TGCAGTGCTGACAGAGCCTACGAGCAGTACTTC
few TRBJ2-3 TRBD2 TRBV7-3 CASSLIGRAWDTQYF TGTGCCAGCAGCTTAATCGGGAGGGCCTGGGATACGCAGTATTTT
. TRBJ2-5 TRBD2 TRBV29-1 CSVEIRKELAGPQETQYF TGCAGCGTTGAAATAAGAAAGGAGCTAGCGGGGCCCCAAGAGACCCAGTACTTC
. TRBJ1-1 TRBD1 TRBV3-1 CASRRQGETEAFF TGTGCCAGCAGGCGACAGGGGGAAACTGAAGCTTTCTTT
. TRBJ2-1 . TRBV23-1 CASGGHSCNEQFF TGCGCCAGCGGGGGGCATTCTTGTAATGAGCAGTTCTTC
. TRBJ2-5 . TRBV6-2/TRBV6-3 CASSSNRELTTGTQYF TGTGCCAGCAGTTCCAACCGGGAACTTACGACTGGGACCCAGTACTTC
. TRBJ2-3 TRBD2 TRBV5-6 CASSLDTEGGTQYF TGTGCCAGCAGCTTGGATACCGAGGGAGGGACGCAGTATTTT
few TRBJ2-1 TRBD2 TRBV10-3 CAIRSGPARRIQTSGIYNEQFF TGTGCCATCAGATCCGGGCCAGCCCGGAGAATCCAGACTAGCGGGATATACAATGAGCAGTTCTTC
few TRBJ2-1 TRBD2 TRBV24-1 CATSIAGGGDEQFF TGTGCCACCAGCATAGCGGGGGGGGGAGATGAGCAGTTCTTC
. TRBJ2-7 TRBD2 TRBV6-2/TRBV6-3 CASSYFGLAGGPYEQYF TGTGCCAGCAGTTACTTCGGACTAGCGGGAGGGCCCTACGAGCAGTACTTC
few TRBJ2-3 TRBD2 TRBV5-5 CASSSMGLGKTDTQYF TGTGCCAGCAGCTCAATGGGACTAGGGAAAACAGATACGCAGTATTTT
. TRBJ1-1 . TRBV30 CAWSVRITDTEAFF TGTGCCTGGAGTGTACGGATAACGGACACTGAAGCTTTCTTT
few TRBJ2-1 . TRBV7-8 CASSLAGTYQNEQFF TGTGCCAGCAGCTTAGCGGGGACCTACCAGAATGAGCAGTTCTTC
few TRBJ2-5 TRBD2 TRBV6-2/TRBV6-3 CASSYLAGEGTQYF TGTGCCAGCAGTTACCTCGCGGGGGAAGGGACCCAGTACTTC
many TRBJ2-1 TRBD1 TRBV5-1 CASSFDRGPYNEQFF TGCGCCAGCAGCTTCGACAGGGGTCCCTACAATGAGCAGTTCTTC
. TRBJ1-1 TRBD1 TRBV3-1 CASSPSGGTGVFAFF TGTGCCAGCAGCCCGTCAGGCGGGACAGGGGTTTTCGCTTTCTTT